This T cell receptor (beta chain) is from a study of graft-versus-host responses after intestinal transplantation. Background on the study: All recipients were given anti-thymocyte globulin induction, and tacrolimus and steroids were then administered for around three years.

The CDR3 loop spans 15 amino acids. V was shortened by 2 bases and J by 1 base, with 12 bases between the two germline ends. CDR1 and CDR2 from the germline V gene are SGHTS and YDEGEE. Generated by immunoSEQ multiplex PCR, the TCRdb table keeps only in-frame clones and is missing some. The sample lists tens of thousands of clones; 92% were seen once. In regard to this clone: Its target is not known.

The receptor comes from a human donor who received an intestinal transplant. This chain joins TRBV5-8 and TRBJ1-1; a weak D match, TRBD1 (5 bases). Specimen: unstimulated CD4+ T cells sorted from spleen or lymph node cells, collected before intestinal transplant. In nucleotides, the CDR3 is TGTGCCAGCAGCTTCCTGGGGCGGGAGAACACTGAAGCTTTCTTT. Translation: CASSFLGRENTEAFF.